A selection of T cell receptor beta chains follows, all from one sample in a study of blood T cell repertoires in COVID-19. Data came from immunoSEQ multiplex PCR; TCRdb stores just in-frame clones and leaves some out. Altogether about 150,000 clones are present, around 90% being singletons, with the ten largest covering around 2.5%. The source material was peripheral blood. The receptor source for this set is an elderly woman with COVID-19, enrolled during active disease. CDR3s include the opening cysteine and the closing phenylalanine or tryptophan. The order of the fields is D gene, V gene, CDR3 length, clone size, J gene, CDR3 protein, CDR3 DNA. A D gene is named only where the DNA matches it firmly. Only part of the rows carry a size: once, few, many, or a class if the clone is expanded.

D: .; V: TRBV7-3; length: 15; size: .; J: TRBJ2-1; CDR3: CASSLGRGSYNEQFF; DNA: TGTGCCAGCAGCCTGGGCAGGGGCTCCTACAATGAGCAGTTCTTC
D: .; V: TRBV6-5; length: 13; size: .; J: TRBJ1-1; CDR3: CASSYSRYAEAFF; DNA: TGTGCCAGCAGTTACTCGAGGTACGCTGAAGCTTTCTTT
D: .; V: TRBV2; length: 14; size: .; J: TRBJ2-7; CDR3: CADSTGSYSYEQYF; DNA: TGTGCCGACTCCACAGGGTCATACTCCTACGAGCAGTACTTC
D: .; V: TRBV24-1; length: 24; size: .; J: TRBJ2-5; CDR3: CATSGRLGGRTPVTRPQYQETQYF; DNA: TGTGCCACCAGTGGACGACTTGGGGGGAGGACCCCCGTTACCCGCCCCCAGTACCAAGAGACCCAGTACTTC
D: .; V: TRBV3-1/TRBV3-2; length: 13; size: .; J: TRBJ1-6; CDR3: CASSQGRGSPLHF; DNA: TGTGCCAGCAGCCAAGGGCGCGGCTCACCCCTCCACTTT
D: .; V: TRBV6-6; length: 13; size: .; J: TRBJ1-1; CDR3: CASSFQTGTEAFF; DNA: TGTGCCAGCAGTTTCCAAACAGGTACTGAAGCTTTCTTT
D: .; V: TRBV28; length: 11; size: once; J: TRBJ1-1; CDR3: CASKIRGEAFF; DNA: TGTGCCAGCAAGATACGAGGCGAAGCTTTCTTT
D: .; V: TRBV9; length: 16; size: once; J: TRBJ1-6; CDR3: CASSFGQSSYNSPLHF; DNA: TGTGCCAGCAGCTTTGGACAGAGCTCCTATAATTCACCCCTCCACTTT
D: TRBD1; V: TRBV29-1; length: 13; size: few; J: TRBJ2-7; CDR3: CSVIVQGAREQYF; DNA: TGCAGCGTTATAGTTCAGGGGGCGAGGGAGCAGTACTTC
D: .; V: TRBV28; length: 12; size: .; J: TRBJ1-5; CDR3: CASSGGNQPQHF; DNA: TGTGCCAGCAGTGGGGGGAATCAGCCCCAGCATTTT
D: .; V: TRBV28; length: 13; size: .; J: TRBJ1-2; CDR3: CASSLQLTYGYTF; DNA: TGTGCCAGCAGTCTCCAGTTAACCTATGGCTACACCTTC
D: TRBD2; V: TRBV6-6; length: 13; size: .; J: TRBJ2-1; CDR3: CASRSSGSNEQFF; DNA: TGTGCCAGCAGATCTAGCGGGAGCAATGAGCAGTTCTTC
D: TRBD2; V: TRBV20-1; length: 16; size: .; J: TRBJ2-2; CDR3: CSASSFQGLGTGELFF; DNA: TGCAGTGCTAGTAGCTTCCAGGGACTAGGCACCGGGGAGCTGTTTTTT
D: TRBD2; V: TRBV28; length: 17; size: .; J: TRBJ2-7; CDR3: CASSSPLAGYPTYEQYF; DNA: TGTGCCAGCAGTTCCCCCCTAGCGGGATACCCTACCTACGAGCAGTACTTC
D: .; V: TRBV4-2; length: 16; size: once; J: TRBJ1-3; CDR3: CASSHSRDNPGNTIYF; DNA: TGTGCCAGCAGCCATTCCAGGGATAACCCTGGAAACACCATATATTTT
D: .; V: TRBV6-2/TRBV6-3; length: 12; size: .; J: TRBJ2-2; CDR3: CASSYIAGELFF; DNA: TGTGCCAGCAGTTATATAGCCGGGGAGCTGTTTTTT
D: .; V: TRBV23-1; length: 17; size: .; J: TRBJ2-7; CDR3: CARTEHRTDRQTYEQYF; DNA: TGCGCCCGCACGGAACACAGGACAGACCGGCAAACTTACGAGCAGTACTTC
D: .; V: TRBV12-3/TRBV12-4; length: 11; size: once; J: TRBJ1-2; CDR3: CATRPPDGYTF; DNA: TGTGCCACCCGTCCCCCGGATGGCTACACCTTC
D: .; V: TRBV27; length: 13; size: .; J: TRBJ1-4; CDR3: CASSDLSNEKLFF; DNA: TGTGCCAGCAGTGATCTGAGCAATGAAAAACTGTTTTTT
D: TRBD1; V: TRBV18; length: 16; size: .; J: TRBJ2-6; CDR3: CASSTGGLSGANVLTF; DNA: TGTGCCAGCTCTACAGGGGGCTTAAGTGGGGCCAACGTCCTGACTTTC
D: TRBD1; V: TRBV2; length: 14; size: .; J: TRBJ1-2; CDR3: CASSPTGSYYGYTF; DNA: TGTGCCAGCAGTCCGACAGGGTCGTACTATGGCTACACCTTC
D: .; V: TRBV6-5; length: 13; size: .; J: TRBJ1-1; CDR3: CASSPLTGAEAFF; DNA: TGTGCCAGCAGTCCCCTCACGGGAGCAGAAGCTTTCTTT
D: .; V: TRBV29-1; length: 10; size: .; J: TRBJ2-3; CDR3: CSVWSGTQYF; DNA: TGCAGCGTTTGGAGCGGCACGCAGTATTTT
D: TRBD2; V: TRBV11-2; length: 16; size: .; J: TRBJ2-1; CDR3: CASSSLSGAAYNEQFF; DNA: TGTGCCAGCAGTTCTCTGAGCGGGGCCGCATACAATGAGCAGTTCTTC
D: .; V: TRBV28; length: 14; size: .; J: TRBJ1-1; CDR3: CASSSSFGSTEAFF; DNA: TGTGCCAGCAGTAGCTCCTTCGGGAGCACTGAAGCTTTCTTT
D: .; V: TRBV2; length: 14; size: .; J: TRBJ2-7; CDR3: CASSFGDTSYEQYF; DNA: TGTGCCAGCAGTTTTGGGGACACCTCGTACGAGCAGTACTTC
D: TRBD1; V: TRBV5-4; length: 15; size: .; J: TRBJ2-1; CDR3: CASSFRGRADNEQFF; DNA: TGTGCCAGCAGCTTTAGGGGGCGGGCCGACAATGAGCAGTTCTTC
D: .; V: TRBV15; length: 15; size: .; J: TRBJ1-5; CDR3: CATSREHSSNQPQHF; DNA: TGTGCCACCAGCAGAGAGCACAGTAGCAATCAGCCCCAGCATTTT
D: .; V: TRBV19; length: 14; size: .; J: TRBJ2-2; CDR3: CASSNWFGSGELFF; DNA: TGTGCCAGTAGTAATTGGTTTGGCTCCGGGGAGCTGTTTTTT
D: .; V: TRBV7-9; length: 14; size: .; J: TRBJ1-2; CDR3: CASSSRDNLDGYTF; DNA: TGTGCCAGCAGCTCCCGGGACAACTTGGATGGCTACACCTTC
D: TRBD1; V: TRBV28; length: 18; size: once; J: TRBJ1-6; CDR3: CASSPRTGTFIRYSPLHF; DNA: TGTGCCAGCAGCCCTAGGACAGGGACTTTCATTCGTTATTCACCCCTCCACTTT
D: TRBD1; V: TRBV7-9; length: 14; size: few; J: TRBJ2-7; CDR3: CASSFEGASNEQYF; DNA: TGTGCCAGCAGCTTTGAGGGGGCGAGCAACGAGCAGTACTTC
D: .; V: TRBV15; length: 15; size: .; J: TRBJ2-2; CDR3: CATSSSHLLAGELFF; DNA: TGTGCCACCAGCAGTAGCCACCTTTTGGCCGGGGAGCTGTTTTTT
D: .; V: TRBV7-3; length: 15; size: .; J: TRBJ2-3; CDR3: CASSLLAASTDTQYF; DNA: TGTGCCAGCAGCTTATTGGCGGCAAGCACAGATACGCAGTATTTT
D: TRBD2; V: TRBV5-1; length: 17; size: .; J: TRBJ2-3; CDR3: CASSLMSSGRNLDTQYF; DNA: TGCGCCAGCAGCTTGATGTCTAGCGGGAGGAACTTAGATACGCAGTATTTT
D: TRBD1; V: TRBV2; length: 13; size: .; J: TRBJ2-1; CDR3: CASRLGQNNEQFF; DNA: TGTGCCAGCAGGTTGGGACAGAACAATGAGCAGTTCTTC
D: TRBD1; V: TRBV4-1; length: 17; size: .; J: TRBJ1-5; CDR3: CASRILPPEGALQPQHF; DNA: TGCGCCAGCCGAATACTTCCACCCGAGGGGGCTCTTCAGCCCCAGCATTTT
D: TRBD1; V: TRBV5-1; length: 16; size: .; J: TRBJ2-2; CDR3: CASSWGQGLGTGELFF; DNA: TGCGCCAGCAGCTGGGGACAGGGATTGGGCACCGGGGAGCTGTTTTTT
D: TRBD1; V: TRBV6-2/TRBV6-3; length: 15; size: .; J: TRBJ2-7; CDR3: CASSSRTGGSYEQYF; DNA: TGTGCCAGCAGTTCCCGGACAGGGGGGTCCTACGAGCAGTACTTC
D: .; V: TRBV7-2; length: 16; size: .; J: TRBJ2-3; CDR3: CASSPTPGLSTDTQYF; DNA: TGTGCCAGCAGCCCTACCCCAGGGTTAAGCACAGATACGCAGTATTTT
D: .; V: TRBV19; length: 13; size: .; J: TRBJ2-7; CDR3: CASSPEGEYEQYF; DNA: TGTGCCAGTAGTCCAGAAGGAGAATACGAGCAGTACTTC
D: TRBD1; V: TRBV3-1/TRBV3-2; length: 15; size: .; J: TRBJ1-3; CDR3: CASSPGTGDVYTIYF; DNA: TGTGCCAGCAGCCCCGGGACAGGGGACGTATACACCATATATTTT
D: TRBD2; V: TRBV27; length: 14; size: .; J: TRBJ2-4; CDR3: CASSLIAGENIQYF; DNA: TGTGCCAGCAGTTTAATAGCGGGAGAGAACATTCAGTACTTC
D: .; V: TRBV6-5; length: 14; size: .; J: TRBJ1-4; CDR3: CASSRRQPNEKLFF; DNA: TGTGCCAGCAGTCGACGACAGCCTAATGAAAAACTGTTTTTT
D: .; V: TRBV7-8; length: 15; size: .; J: TRBJ1-6; CDR3: CASSLGGVSASPLHF; DNA: TGTGCCAGCAGCTTAGGAGGAGTTTCTGCTTCACCCCTCCACTTT
D: .; V: TRBV6-5; length: 14; size: .; J: TRBJ1-6; CDR3: CASSYGTGGAALHF; DNA: TGTGCCAGCAGTTACGGAACCGGCGGAGCAGCCCTCCACTTT
D: .; V: TRBV10-3; length: 14; size: once; J: TRBJ1-5; CDR3: CAIRDDTSNQPQHF; DNA: TGTGCCATCAGAGACGACACTAGCAATCAGCCCCAGCATTTT
D: TRBD2; V: TRBV27; length: 13; size: few; J: TRBJ2-5; CDR3: CASSLAGVETQYF; DNA: TGTGCCAGCAGTTTAGCGGGAGTAGAGACCCAGTACTTC
D: .; V: TRBV19; length: 16; size: .; J: TRBJ1-5; CDR3: CASKLRRGASNQPQHF; DNA: TGTGCCAGTAAACTCCGGCGGGGGGCTAGCAATCAGCCCCAGCATTTT
D: TRBD1; V: TRBV13; length: 14; size: .; J: TRBJ1-1; CDR3: CASRSYTGATEAFF; DNA: TGTGCCAGCAGGTCATACACAGGGGCCACTGAAGCTTTCTTT
D: TRBD2; V: TRBV7-3; length: 15; size: .; J: TRBJ2-1; CDR3: CASSFRAGGLDEQFF; DNA: TGTGCCAGCAGCTTTCGCGCGGGAGGGTTGGATGAGCAGTTCTTC
D: .; V: TRBV4-2; length: 17; size: .; J: TRBJ2-1; CDR3: CASSFQGHERGYNEQFF; DNA: TGTGCCAGCAGCTTTCAGGGCCATGAGAGAGGTTACAATGAGCAGTTCTTC
D: TRBD2; V: TRBV19; length: 13; size: .; J: TRBJ2-7; CDR3: CASSLLAGYEQYF; DNA: TGTGCCAGTAGTCTACTAGCGGGATACGAGCAGTACTTC
D: TRBD2; V: TRBV28; length: 13; size: .; J: TRBJ2-7; CDR3: CASSLAGGYEQYF; DNA: TGTGCCAGCTCTCTAGCGGGAGGATACGAGCAGTACTTC